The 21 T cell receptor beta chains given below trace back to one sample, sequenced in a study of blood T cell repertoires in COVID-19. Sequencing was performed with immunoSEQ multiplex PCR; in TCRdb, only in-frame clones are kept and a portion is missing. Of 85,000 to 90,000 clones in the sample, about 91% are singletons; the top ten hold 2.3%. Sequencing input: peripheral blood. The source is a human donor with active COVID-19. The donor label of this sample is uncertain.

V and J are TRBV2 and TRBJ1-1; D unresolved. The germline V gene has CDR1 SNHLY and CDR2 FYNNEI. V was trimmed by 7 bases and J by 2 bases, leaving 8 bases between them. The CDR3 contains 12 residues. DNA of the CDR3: TGTGCCAGCAAATGGGCAAACACTGAAGCTTTCTTT. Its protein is CASKWANTEAFF.

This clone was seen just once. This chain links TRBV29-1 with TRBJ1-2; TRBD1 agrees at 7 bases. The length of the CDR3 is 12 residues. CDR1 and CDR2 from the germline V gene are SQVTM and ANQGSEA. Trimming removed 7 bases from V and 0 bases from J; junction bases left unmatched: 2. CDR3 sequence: CSGGTANYGYTF. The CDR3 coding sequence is TGCAGCGGTGGGACAGCTAACTATGGCTACACCTTC.

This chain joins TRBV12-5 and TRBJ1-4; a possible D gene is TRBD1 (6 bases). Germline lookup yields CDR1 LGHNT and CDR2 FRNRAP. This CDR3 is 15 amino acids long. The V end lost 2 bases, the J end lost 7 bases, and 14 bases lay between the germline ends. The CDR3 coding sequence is TGTGCTAGTGGTTTGCAACAGGGTATTTCTGAAAAACTGTTTTTT. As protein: CASGLQQGISEKLFF.

The CDR3, as DNA: TGTGCCAGCAGTAGCGGGACCCCGGGAGATGAAAAACTGTTTTTT. Its translation: CASSSGTPGDEKLFF. The V call is TRBV6-5, the J call TRBJ1-4, with D tentatively TRBD1 (5 bases). From germline, CDR1 is MNHEY and CDR2 SVGAGI. V was clipped by 5 bases and J by 6 bases, with 16 bases between them. This CDR3 is 15 amino acids long.

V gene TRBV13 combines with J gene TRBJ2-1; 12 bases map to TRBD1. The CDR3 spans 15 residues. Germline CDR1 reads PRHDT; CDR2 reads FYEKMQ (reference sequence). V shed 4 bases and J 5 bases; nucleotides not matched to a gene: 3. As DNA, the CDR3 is TGTGCCAGCAGCTCCGGGACAGGGGGCCACAATGAGCAGTTCTTC. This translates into CASSSGTGGHNEQFF. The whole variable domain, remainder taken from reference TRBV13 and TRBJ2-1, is AAGVIQSPRHLIKEKRETATLKCYPIPRHDTVYWYQQGPGQDPQFLISFYEKMQSDKGSIPDRFSAQQFSDYHSELNMSSLELGDSALYFCASSSGTGGHNEQFFGPGTRLTVL.

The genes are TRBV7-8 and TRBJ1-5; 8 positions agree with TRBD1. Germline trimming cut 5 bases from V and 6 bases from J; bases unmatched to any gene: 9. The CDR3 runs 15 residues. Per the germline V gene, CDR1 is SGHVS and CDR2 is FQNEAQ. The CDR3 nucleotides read TGTGCCAGCAGCGCGACAGGGGAGTCTGGTCAGCCCCAGCATTTT. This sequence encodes CASSATGESGQPQHF.

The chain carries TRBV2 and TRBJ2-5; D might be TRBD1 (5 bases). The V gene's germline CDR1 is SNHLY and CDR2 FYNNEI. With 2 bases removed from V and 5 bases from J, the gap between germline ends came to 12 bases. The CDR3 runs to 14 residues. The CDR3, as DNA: TGTGCCAGCAGTGAAAGTCGGGCAGGGGAGACCCAGTACTTC. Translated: CASSESRAGETQYF.

The CDR3 reads CASSLGGHTYGYTF. CDR3 sequence (DNA): TGTGCCAGCAGCTTGGGGGGACATACTTATGGCTACACCTTC. The V and J genes are TRBV5-4 and TRBJ1-2; D is possibly TRBD1 (6 bases). The CDR3 runs to 14 residues. Germline CDR1 is SGHNT and CDR2 is YYREEE (reference sequence). With 0 bases removed from V and 5 bases from J, the gap between germline ends came to 11 bases.

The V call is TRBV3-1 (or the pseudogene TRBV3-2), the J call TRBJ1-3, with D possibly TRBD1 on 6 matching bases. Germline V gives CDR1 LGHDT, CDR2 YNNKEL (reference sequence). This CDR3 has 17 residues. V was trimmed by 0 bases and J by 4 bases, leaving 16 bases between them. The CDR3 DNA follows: TGTGCCAGCAGCCAAGATACGGCAGGGGAGTTCGGAAACACCATATATTTT. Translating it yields CASSQDTAGEFGNTIYF.

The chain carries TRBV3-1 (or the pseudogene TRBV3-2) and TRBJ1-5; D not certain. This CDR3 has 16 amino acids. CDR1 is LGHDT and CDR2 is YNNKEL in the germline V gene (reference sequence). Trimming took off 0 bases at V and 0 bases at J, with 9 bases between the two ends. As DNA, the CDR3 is TGTGCCAGCAGCCAAGATGGGCACGTTAGCAATCAGCCCCAGCATTTT. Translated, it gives CASSQDGHVSNQPQHF.

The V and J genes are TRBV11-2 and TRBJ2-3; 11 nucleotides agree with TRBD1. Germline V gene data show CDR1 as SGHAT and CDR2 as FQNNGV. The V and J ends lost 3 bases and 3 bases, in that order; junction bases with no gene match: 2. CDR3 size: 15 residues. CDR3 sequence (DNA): TGTGCCAGCAGCTTGGGACAGGGGGAGACAGATACGCAGTATTTT. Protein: CASSLGQGETDTQYF.

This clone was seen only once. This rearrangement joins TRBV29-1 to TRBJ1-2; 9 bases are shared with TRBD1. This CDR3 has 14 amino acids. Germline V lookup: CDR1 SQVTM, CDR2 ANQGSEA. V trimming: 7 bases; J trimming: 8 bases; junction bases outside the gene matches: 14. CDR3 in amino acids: CSGRGGQGGVGYTF. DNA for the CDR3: TGCAGCGGCCGAGGGGGACAGGGAGGTGTCGGCTACACCTTC.

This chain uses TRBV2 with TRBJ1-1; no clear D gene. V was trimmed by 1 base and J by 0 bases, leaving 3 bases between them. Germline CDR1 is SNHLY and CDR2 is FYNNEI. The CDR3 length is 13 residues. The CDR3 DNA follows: TGTGCCAGCAGTGAAGAGCTGAACACTGAAGCTTTCTTT. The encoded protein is CASSEELNTEAFF.

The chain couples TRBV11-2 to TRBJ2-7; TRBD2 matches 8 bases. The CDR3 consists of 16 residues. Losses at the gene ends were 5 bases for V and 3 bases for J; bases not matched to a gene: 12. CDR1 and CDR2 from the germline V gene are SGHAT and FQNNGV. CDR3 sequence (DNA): TGTGCCAGCAGCCGCCCGGGATCTCGGGGGGGCTACGAGCAGTACTTC. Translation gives CASSRPGSRGGYEQYF.

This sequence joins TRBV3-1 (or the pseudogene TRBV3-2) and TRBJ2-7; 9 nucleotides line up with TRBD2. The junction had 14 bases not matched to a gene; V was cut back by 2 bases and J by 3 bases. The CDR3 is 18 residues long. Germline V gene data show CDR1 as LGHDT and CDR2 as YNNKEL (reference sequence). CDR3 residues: CASSQPPVRAGGVYEQYF. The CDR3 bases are TGTGCCAGCAGCCAACCTCCCGTGAGAGCGGGGGGCGTCTACGAGCAGTACTTC.

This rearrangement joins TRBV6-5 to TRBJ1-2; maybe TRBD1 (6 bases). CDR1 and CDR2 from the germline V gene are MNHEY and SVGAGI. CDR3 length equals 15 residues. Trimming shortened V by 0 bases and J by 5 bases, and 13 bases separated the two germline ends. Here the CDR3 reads CASSYSPGTSYGYTF. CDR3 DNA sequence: TGTGCCAGCAGTTACTCCCCCGGGACAAGTTATGGCTACACCTTC.

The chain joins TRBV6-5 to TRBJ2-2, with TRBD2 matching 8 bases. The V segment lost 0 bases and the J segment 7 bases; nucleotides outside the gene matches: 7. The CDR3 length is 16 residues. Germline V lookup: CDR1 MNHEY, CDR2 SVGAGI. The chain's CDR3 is CASSYSNGRGDGELFF. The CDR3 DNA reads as TGTGCCAGCAGTTACTCTAACGGGAGGGGCGACGGGGAGCTGTTTTTT.

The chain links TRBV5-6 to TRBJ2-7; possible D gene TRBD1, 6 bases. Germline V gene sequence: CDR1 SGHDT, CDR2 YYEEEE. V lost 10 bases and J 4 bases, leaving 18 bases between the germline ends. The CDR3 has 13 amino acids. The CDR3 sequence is CAGSARGSYEQYF. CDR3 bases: TGTGCCGGCTCCGCGAGGGGGTCATACGAGCAGTACTTC.

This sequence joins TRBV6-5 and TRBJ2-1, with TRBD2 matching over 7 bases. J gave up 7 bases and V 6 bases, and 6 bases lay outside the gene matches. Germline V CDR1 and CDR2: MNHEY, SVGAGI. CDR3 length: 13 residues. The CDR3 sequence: CASRLLAKNEQFF. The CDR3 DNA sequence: TGTGCCAGCAGATTACTAGCGAAAAATGAGCAGTTCTTC.

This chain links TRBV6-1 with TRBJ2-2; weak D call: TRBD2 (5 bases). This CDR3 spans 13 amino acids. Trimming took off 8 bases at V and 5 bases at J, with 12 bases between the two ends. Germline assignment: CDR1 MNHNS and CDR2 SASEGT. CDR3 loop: CASRNTGTGELFF. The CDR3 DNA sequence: TGTGCCAGCCGAAATACGGGAACCGGGGAGCTGTTTTTT.

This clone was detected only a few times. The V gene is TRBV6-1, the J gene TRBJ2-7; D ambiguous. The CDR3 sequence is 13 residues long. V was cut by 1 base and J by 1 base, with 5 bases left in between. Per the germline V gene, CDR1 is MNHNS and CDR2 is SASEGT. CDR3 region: CASSEGASYEQYF. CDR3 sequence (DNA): TGTGCCAGCAGTGAAGGGGCATCCTACGAGCAGTACTTC.